Presented here are 20 T cell receptor beta chains from one specimen sequenced in a study of T cell responses to AZD1222 COVID-19 vaccine. Profiled with immunoSEQ multiplex PCR; TCRdb holds only in-frame clones, not every one. Seen here are over 150,000 clones, about 90% observed once, and the top ten hold roughly 0.5%. Material: peripheral blood, obtained on day 0 of AZD1222 vaccination. The receptors here all came from an adult in good health.

The chain links TRBV5-4 to TRBJ2-5; D is ambiguous. The CDR3 extends over 11 amino acids. The V and J ends lost 3 bases and 1 base respectively, with 1 base between them. Germline CDR1 reads SGHNT; CDR2 reads YYREEE (reference sequence). The CDR3 sequence is CASSSQETQYF. CDR3 bases: TGTGCCAGCAGCTCCCAAGAGACCCAGTACTTC.

This clone was found once. V and J are TRBV6-5 and TRBJ2-5; 9 bases line up with TRBD1. Germline CDR1 and CDR2: MNHEY and SVGAGI. The CDR3 has 14 residues. V shed 8 bases, J shed 0 bases, and the junction held 4 bases outside the gene matches. The CDR3 spells CASWDRVDQETQYF. In nucleotides, the CDR3 is TGTGCCAGCTGGGACAGGGTGGACCAAGAGACCCAGTACTTC.

The gene calls are TRBV7-8 and TRBJ1-1, with a weak D call TRBD1 (5 bases). V lost 5 bases and J lost 1, with 17 bases in between. This CDR3 spans 16 amino acids. Germline lookup yields CDR1 SGHVS and CDR2 FQNEAQ. CDR3 nucleotide sequence: TGTGCCAGCAGCAATAATGCGGGACGTACGAACACTGAAGCTTTCTTT. Translating gives CASSNNAGRTNTEAFF.

V usage is TRBV19 and J usage is TRBJ2-5; D is unresolved. Trimming removed 4 bases from V and 1 base from J, with 13 bases in between. The CDR3 runs 15 residues. Looked up from germline, CDR1 is LNHDA and CDR2 is SQIVND (reference sequence). The CDR3 DNA is TGTGCCAGTAGTACCAGACCCTGGGGCCAAGAGACCCAGTACTTC. Translated, it gives CASSTRPWGQETQYF.

The chain employs TRBV7-3 and TRBJ2-3; D possibly uses TRBD1 or TRBD2 (6 bases each). The ends were cut back, 2 bases at V and 5 bases at J, with 14 bases in the middle. Germline CDR1 is SGHTA and CDR2 is FQGTGA. CDR3 length: 15 amino acids. The CDR3 is CASSLSGAQGDTQYF. CDR3 nucleotides: TGTGCCAGCAGCTTATCGGGGGCCCAGGGAGATACGCAGTATTTT.

This clone appeared a few times. The rearrangement links TRBV27 to TRBJ1-4, with TRBD1 matching 7 bases. The V gene's germline CDR1 is MNHEY and CDR2 SMNVEV (reference sequence). The CDR3 loop spans 15 amino acids. The ends lost 3 bases at V and 5 bases at J; junction bases unmatched: 6. The CDR3 sequence: CASSLGGQPNEKLFF. CDR3 DNA sequence: TGTGCCAGCAGTTTGGGGGGACAGCCGAATGAAAAACTGTTTTTT. Filled out from reference TRBV27 and TRBJ1-4, the complete variable domain reads EAQVTQNPRYLITVTGKKLTVTCSQNMNHEYMSWYRQDPGLGLRQIYYSMNVEVTDKGDVPEGYKVSRKEKRNFPLILESPSPNQTSLYFCASSLGGQPNEKLFFGSGTQLSVL.

The chain joins TRBV7-9 to TRBJ2-3, with D possibly being TRBD2 (6 bases). V lost 5 bases and J lost 6, with 12 bases in between. Germline V gene sequence: CDR1 SEHNR, CDR2 FQNEAQ (reference sequence). CDR3 length equals 13 residues. The CDR3 DNA sequence: TGTGCCAGCAGCGCCAGTGCGGGGGATACGCAGTATTTT. It translates to CASSASAGDTQYF.

This chain joins TRBV7-2 and TRBJ1-4; D is undetermined. V dropped 1 base and J dropped 1 base, with 10 bases sitting between them. The CDR3 length is 16 residues. The germline V gene encodes CDR1 SGHTA and CDR2 FQGNSA. CDR3 nucleotides: TGTGCCAGCAGCTTAGGTTGGGAGTTAACTAATGAAAAACTGTTTTTT. Translated, it gives CASSLGWELTNEKLFF.

As concerns this clone: The same CDR3 also results from other DNA sequences found in this sample. The V and J genes are TRBV28 and TRBJ1-4; TRBD1 aligns across 11 bases. J lost 2 bases, V lost 5 bases, and 1 base had no gene match. The CDR3 has 15 amino acids. Germline V gene lookup returns CDR1 MDHEN and CDR2 SYDVKM. CDR3 sequence reads: CASSGQGATNEKLFF. CDR3 bases: TGTGCCAGCAGTGGACAGGGGGCGACTAATGAAAAACTGTTTTTT.

The chain has TRBV7-9 and TRBJ2-5; TRBD1 matches 9 bases. The V segment lost 4 bases and the J segment 7 bases; nucleotides outside the gene matches: 4. The CDR3 extends over 13 amino acids. The V gene's germline CDR1 is SEHNR and CDR2 FQNEAQ (reference sequence). CDR3 residues: CASSYLGQGTQYF. In DNA, the CDR3 is TGTGCCAGCAGCTACCTGGGACAGGGGACCCAGTACTTC.

V usage is TRBV2 and J usage is TRBJ1-3, with D uncertain. Germline V gene lookup returns CDR1 SNHLY and CDR2 FYNNEI. The CDR3 extends over 15 amino acids. The ends were cut back, 5 bases at V and 0 bases at J, with 11 bases in the middle. CDR3 sequence: CASSPDRPSGNTIYF. CDR3 nucleotide sequence: TGTGCCAGCAGTCCGGACCGACCCTCTGGAAACACCATATATTTT.

The chain combines TRBV1 with TRBJ1-6; TRBD1 is the table's D call, not checked against the DNA. TRBV1 is a listed pseudogene. The CDR3 totals 16 residues. CDR3 coding DNA: TGCACCAGCAGCCGCTACGGACAGCGTGGATATTCACCCCTCCACTTT. This gives the protein CTSSRYGQRGYSPLHF.

This clone was detected only once. This chain uses TRBV28 with TRBJ1-2; D possibly corresponds to TRBD1 (5 bases). The ends were cut back, 2 bases at V and 4 bases at J, with 5 bases in the middle. Germline CDR1 is MDHEN and CDR2 is SYDVKM. CDR3 length equals 12 residues. The CDR3 DNA is TGTGCCAGCAGTTTAGGGGGCTATGGCTACACCTTC. Translating it yields CASSLGGYGYTF.

This clone was detected only once. This sequence joins TRBV3-1 (or the pseudogene TRBV3-2) and TRBJ2-7; D unclear. Germline CDR1 is LGHDT and CDR2 is YNNKEL (reference sequence). V was cut by 3 bases and J by 0 bases, with 9 bases left in between. The CDR3 is 14 amino acids. The CDR3 loop is CASSQLAASYEQYF. Written as DNA, the CDR3 is TGTGCCAGCAGCCAGCTGGCAGCCTCCTACGAGCAGTACTTC.

Details on this clone: This CDR3 is also generated by other DNA sequences in the sample. This chain uses TRBV18 with TRBJ2-6; D is undetermined. Per germline, CDR1 KGHSH and CDR2 LQKENI. Deletions cut 3 bases from V and 1 base from J, with 7 bases between. This CDR3 region has 15 residues. The CDR3 DNA sequence: TGTGCCAGCTCACCTCCGAGGTCTGGGGCCAACGTCCTGACTTTC. This translates into CASSPPRSGANVLTF.

The rearrangement links TRBV6-4 to TRBJ2-3, with 12 positions matching TRBD1. The CDR3 sequence is 14 residues long. Germline trimming cut 6 bases from V and 4 bases from J; bases unmatched to any gene: 2. From germline, CDR1 is MRHNA and CDR2 SNTAGT. The CDR3 nucleotides read TGTGCCAGCAGGGGACAGGGGGCGTCAGATACGCAGTATTTT. The encoded protein is CASRGQGASDTQYF.

The CDR3 reads CASSEVGRGNQPQHF. CDR3 DNA sequence: TGTGCCAGCAGTGAAGTGGGTCGGGGCAATCAGCCCCAGCATTTT. This rearrangement joins TRBV2 to TRBJ1-5; no definite D call. The length of the CDR3 is 15 residues. V was pared by 1 base and J by 2 bases, with 9 bases between. Looked up from germline, CDR1 is SNHLY and CDR2 is FYNNEI.

The rearrangement joins TRBV7-2 to TRBJ2-7, with D maybe TRBD2 (6 bases). The germline V gene encodes CDR1 SGHTA and CDR2 FQGNSA. The CDR3 has 15 amino acids. Trimming removed 2 bases at V and 0 bases at J, with 11 bases between. The CDR3 loop reads CASSLQQGGSYEQYF. CDR3 in DNA: TGTGCCAGCAGCTTACAGCAGGGAGGCTCCTACGAGCAGTACTTC. Full variable domain (remainder filled in from reference TRBV7-2 and TRBJ2-7): GAGVSQSPSNKVTEKGKDVELRCDPISGHTALYWYRQSLGQGLEFLIYFQGNSAPDKSGLPSDRFSAERTGGSVSTLTIQRTQQEDSAVYLCASSLQQGGSYEQYFGPGTRLTVT.

The chain combines TRBV5-4 with TRBJ2-4; TRBD1 matches at 7 bases. CDR3 length equals 14 residues. V was pared by 4 bases and J by 3 bases, with 4 bases of the junction left unmatched. CDR1 is SGHNT and CDR2 is YYREEE in the germline V gene (reference sequence). DNA for the CDR3: TGTGCCAGCAGCACAACAGGGGTCAAAAACATTCAGTACTTC. This gives the protein CASSTTGVKNIQYF.

The genes are TRBV19 and TRBJ1-1; D unresolved. The CDR3 is 14 amino acids. Trimming removed 3 bases from V and 0 bases from J, with 8 bases in between. CDR1 and CDR2 (germline): LNHDA, SQIVND (reference sequence). The CDR3 sequence is CASSMRGMNTEAFF. The DNA for the CDR3 is TGTGCCAGTAGTATGCGGGGAATGAACACTGAAGCTTTCTTT. Supplemented by reference TRBV19 and TRBJ1-1, the full variable domain reads DGGITQSPKYLFRKEGQNVTLSCEQNLNHDAMYWYRQDPGQGLRLIYYSQIVNDFQKGDIAEGYSVSREKKESFPLTVTSAQKNPTAFYLCASSMRGMNTEAFFGQGTRLTVV.